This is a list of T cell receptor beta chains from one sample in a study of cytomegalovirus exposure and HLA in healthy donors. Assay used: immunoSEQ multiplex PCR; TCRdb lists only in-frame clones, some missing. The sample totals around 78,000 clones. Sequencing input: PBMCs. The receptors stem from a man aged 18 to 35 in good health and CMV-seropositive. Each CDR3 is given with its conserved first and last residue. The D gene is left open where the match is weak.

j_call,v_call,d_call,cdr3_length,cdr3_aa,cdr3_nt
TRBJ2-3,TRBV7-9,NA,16,CASSLSSRQSTDTQYF,TGTGCCAGCAGCTTAAGCTCGAGACAGAGCACAGATACGCAGTATTTT
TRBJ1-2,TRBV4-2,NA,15,CASSQDRGVGYGYTF,TGTGCCAGCAGCCAAGATCGCGGGGTCGGCTATGGCTACACCTTC
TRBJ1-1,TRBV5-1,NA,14,CASSNLDSYTEAFF,TGCGCCAGCAGCAATCTGGACAGTTACACTGAGGCTTTCTTT
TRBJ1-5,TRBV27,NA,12,CASSSRGQPQHF,TGTGCCAGCAGTTCCAGGGGTCAGCCCCAGCATTTT
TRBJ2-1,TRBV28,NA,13,CASSWLLHNEQFF,TGTGCCAGCAGTTGGCTACTACACAATGAGCAGTTCTTC
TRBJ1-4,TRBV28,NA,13,CAVGGTTNEKLFF,TGTGCGGTCGGCGGAACAACTAATGAAAAACTGTTTTTT
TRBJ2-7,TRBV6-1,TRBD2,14,CASMPRGGRYEQYF,TGTGCCAGCATGCCCCGGGGGGGACGCTACGAGCAGTACTTC
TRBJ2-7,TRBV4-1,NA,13,CASGGGATYEQYF,TGCGCCAGCGGGGGCGGCGCAACCTACGAGCAGTACTTC
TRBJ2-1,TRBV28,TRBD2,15,CASSPTTGLVNEQFF,TGTGCCAGCAGCCCGACTACGGGACTAGTGAATGAGCAGTTCTTC
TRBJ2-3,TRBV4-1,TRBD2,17,CASSYSYSGRGVDTQYF,TGCGCCAGCAGCTACTCGTATAGCGGGAGAGGTGTAGATACGCAGTATTTT
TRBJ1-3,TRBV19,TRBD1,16,CASSILTGQPGNTIYF,TGTGCCAGTAGTATCCTCACGGGACAGCCCGGAAACACCATATATTTT
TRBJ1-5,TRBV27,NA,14,CASRPVTGSQPQHF,TGTGCCAGCAGACCTGTCACAGGGTCGCAGCCCCAGCATTTT
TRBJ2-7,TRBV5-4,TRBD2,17,CASSLEGTSGSSYEQYF,TGTGCCAGCAGCTTGGAAGGGACTAGCGGGAGCTCCTACGAGCAGTACTTC
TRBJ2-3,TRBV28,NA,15,CASSNPSASTDTQYF,TGTGCCAGCTCCAACCCTAGCGCTAGCACAGATACGCAGTATTTT
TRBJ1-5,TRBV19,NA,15,CASSSTGTVYQPQHF,TGTGCCAGTAGCTCCACAGGGACGGTTTATCAGCCCCAGCATTTT
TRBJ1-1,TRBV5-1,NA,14,CASSLELTGAEAFF,TGCGCCAGCAGCTTGGAATTGACGGGGGCTGAAGCTTTCTTT
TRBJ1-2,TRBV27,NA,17,CASGDSGFGGFNYGYTF,TGTGCCAGCGGAGACTCAGGCTTCGGGGGGTTTAACTATGGCTACACCTTC
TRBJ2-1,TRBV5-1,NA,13,CASSGGINNEQFF,TGCGCCAGCAGCGGGGGGATAAACAATGAGCAGTTCTTC